This TCR beta chain stems from a study of Ad26.COV2.S vaccination and SARS-CoV-2 variants. CDR3 length: 14 amino acids. Germline loops: CDR1 SGHTA, CDR2 FQGTGA. Trimming at V came to 5 bases and at J to 5 bases, leaving 8 bases not matched to a gene. Points from the study as a whole: Measurement of non-spike TCR breadth gave similar results in vaccine and placebo recipients. Those who received the vaccine showed greater spike-specific TCR breadth than those given placebo. Assessments of TCR breadth and depth may have underestimated the total T cell responses.

Clones were sequenced by immunoSEQ multiplex PCR, and TCRdb holds only the in-frame ones, with some missing. The sample contains approximately 300,000 clones, approximately 80% of which appear only once. As to treatment: around 19 received Ad26.COV2.S at low or high dose, single or two shots; about 5 received placebo; per-sample allocation not given. Following the first vaccine or placebo injection, samples were taken on day 63. Donation was by an adult aged 18-55 years who was in Boston. With respect to this clone: Its specificity is unknown.

This specimen consisted of peripheral blood, obtained in a trial of Ad26.COV2.S vaccine versus placebo. V gene TRBV7-3 combines with J gene TRBJ1-2; TRBD1 aligns across 7 bases. The clonotype originates from a person between 18 and 65 years old who received the Ad26.COV2.S COVID-19 vaccine or a placebo. DNA of the CDR3: TGTGCCAGCAGCGGAGATAACAGGGGTTATGGCTACACCTTC. This encodes CASSGDNRGYGYTF. The variable domain in full, with the rest retrieved from reference TRBV7-3 and TRBJ1-2, is GAGVSQTPSNKVTEKGKYVELRCDPISGHTALYWYRQSLGQGPEFLIYFQGTGAADDSGLPNDRFFAVRPEGSVSTLKIQRTERGDSAVYLCASSGDNRGYGYTFGSGTRLTVV.